Listed below are T cell receptor beta chains from one sample, sequenced in a study of patients and donors after allogeneic stem cell transplantation. Each CDR3 protein is one row after TCRdb ran MiXCR on the RT-PCR reads. The data show about 150,000 distinct CDR3 sequences, with 24% seen just once and 25% to 30% held by the top ten. Sequenced sample: blood, either unsorted or a sorted T cell fraction (not recorded which). These receptors were collected from a human donor who was either an allogeneic HSCT recipient or a stem cell or donor lymphocyte infusion donor (not recorded which). It is not recorded whose cells these are; they may come from a transplant donor. Both conserved end residues are part of each CDR3. The order of the fields is V gene, clone size, D gene, J gene, CDR3 protein, CDR3 DNA. A D gene is named only where the DNA matches it firmly. Some rows mark clone size as missing; the rest say once, few, many or name a class of expanded clone.

>TRBV20-1|few|.|TRBJ2-7
CSARGSSSYEQYF
TGCAGTGCTAGAGGGTCCTCTTCGTACGAGCAGTACTTC
>TRBV4-2|.|.|TRBJ2-1
CASSQERDPYNEQFF
TGTGCCAGCAGCCAAGAGCGGGACCCCTACAATGAGCAGTTCTTC
>TRBV6-2/TRBV6-3|many|.|TRBJ1-5
CASSYTISNQPQHF
TGTGCCAGCAGTTACACGATAAGCAATCAGCCCCAGCATTTT
>TRBV25-1|.|.|TRBJ1-6
CASSESIWQGRGGSPLHF
TGTGCCAGCAGTGAATCCATATGGCAGGGCAGGGGAGGTTCACCCCTCCACTTT
>TRBV5-1|few|.|TRBJ1-6
CASSSRSGVSSPLHF
TGCGCCAGCAGCTCCCGATCAGGGGTGAGTTCACCCCTCCACTTT
>TRBV19|.|.|TRBJ1-1
CASSISPLGSEAFF
TGTGCCAGTAGTATAAGCCCCCTCGGGTCTGAAGCTTTCTTT
>TRBV4-2|.|TRBD1|TRBJ1-2
CASSQRTGDFYGYTF
TGTGCCAGCAGCCAACGGACAGGGGATTTCTATGGCTACACCTTC
>TRBV7-8|.|.|TRBJ1-1
CASSLLRQPEAFF
TGTGCCAGCAGCTTACTCCGGCAGCCTGAAGCTTTCTTT
>TRBV9|few|TRBD1|TRBJ1-2
CASSASHRRTGRQANYGYTF
TGTGCCAGCAGCGCGTCTCATCGCAGGACAGGGCGGCAAGCTAACTATGGCTACACCTTC
>TRBV7-7|few|TRBD1|TRBJ2-1
CASSLAVGQENEQFF
TGTGCCAGCAGCTTAGCCGTGGGACAGGAAAATGAGCAGTTCTTC
>TRBV10-3|.|.|TRBJ2-5
CAISGPPAYQETQYF
TGTGCCATCAGTGGACCCCCCGCTTACCAAGAGACCCAGTACTTC
>TRBV20-1|few|TRBD2|TRBJ2-1
CSASLGTSGNEQFF
TGCAGTGCTAGTTTGGGGACTAGCGGGAATGAGCAGTTCTTC
>TRBV12-3/TRBV12-4|.|TRBD2|TRBJ2-1
CASSLRLAGGGEQFF
TGTGCCAGCAGTTTGAGACTAGCGGGGGGCGGTGAGCAGTTCTTC
>TRBV20-1|.|.|TRBJ2-1
CSASRYSPDEEQFF
TGCAGTGCTAGTAGGTACTCCCCGGACGAGGAGCAGTTCTTC
>TRBV5-1|.|TRBD1|TRBJ1-2
CASSLDGTGAIYTF
TGCGCCAGCAGCTTGGATGGGACAGGGGCCATCTACACCTTC
>TRBV25-1|few|TRBD1|TRBJ1-2
CASRTGANYGYTF
TGTGCCAGCCGGACAGGGGCTAACTATGGCTACACCTTC
>TRBV5-1|.|.|TRBJ1-2
CASSADSFYGYTF
TGCGCCAGCAGCGCCGACAGTTTCTATGGCTACACCTTC
>TRBV6-5|few|.|TRBJ2-1
CASSYTNEQFF
TGTGCCAGCAGTTATACCAATGAGCAGTTCTTC
>TRBV7-9|few|.|TRBJ1-4
CASSLDSSSTNEKLFF
TGTGCCAGCAGCTTAGACAGTAGCTCAACTAATGAAAAACTGTTTTTT
>TRBV12-3/TRBV12-4|.|.|TRBJ1-2
CASSLRQPIYGHTF
TGTGCCAGCAGTTTAAGGCAGCCAATCTATGGCCACACCTTC
>TRBV11-2|few|.|TRBJ1-1
CASSLDLFPAGTIEAFF
TGTGCCAGCAGCTTAGATTTGTTCCCGGCAGGGACCATTGAAGCTTTCTTT
>TRBV6-2/TRBV6-3|many|TRBD1|TRBJ1-1
CASRGYRGDTEAFF
TGTGCCAGCAGGGGATACAGGGGAGACACTGAAGCTTTCTTT
>TRBV6-1|.|TRBD1|TRBJ2-7
CASSVPGQGYEQYF
TGTGCCAGCAGCGTACCGGGACAGGGCTACGAGCAGTACTTC
>TRBV10-3|.|.|TRBJ1-2
CAIRESRDTRLQGYTF
TGTGCCATCCGTGAGTCCCGGGACACACGCCTCCAGGGCTACACCTTC
>TRBV12-3/TRBV12-4|many|.|TRBJ1-5
CASSQVGDGLNQPQHF
TGTGCCAGCAGTCAAGTGGGGGACGGCCTCAATCAGCCCCAGCATTTT
>TRBV14|few|TRBD1|TRBJ1-5
CASSPTGTGKNSNQPQHF
TGTGCCAGCAGCCCAACCGGGACAGGGAAAAATAGCAATCAGCCCCAGCATTTT
>TRBV28|.|.|TRBJ1-1
CASSSRGGNTEAFF
TGTGCCAGCAGTTCCCGAGGGGGGAACACTGAAGCTTTCTTT
>TRBV12-3/TRBV12-4|.|.|TRBJ2-7
CASSYLPTEPYEQYF
TGTGCCAGCAGTTATCTGCCGACAGAACCCTACGAGCAGTACTTC
>TRBV2|.|TRBD2|TRBJ2-1
CASRGTSGRAWIDEQFF
TGTGCCAGCAGGGGGACTAGCGGGAGGGCCTGGATCGATGAGCAGTTCTTC
>TRBV5-1|many|.|TRBJ1-1
CASSLGPANTEAFF
TGCGCCAGCAGCTTGGGGCCCGCGAACACTGAAGCTTTCTTT
>TRBV20-1|few|.|TRBJ1-4
CSARTHLRKLFF
TGCAGTGCCAGGACACATTTGCGGAAACTGTTTTTT
>TRBV20-1|.|TRBD1|TRBJ1-3
CSANDRDSGNTIYF
TGCAGTGCCAACGACAGGGACTCTGGAAACACCATATATTTT
>TRBV3-1|.|.|TRBJ1-1
CASSRTPGTTEAFF
TGTGCCAGCAGCCGAACCCCCGGGACAACTGAAGCTTTCTTT
>TRBV27|.|TRBD1|TRBJ1-4
CASSTRQGLEANEKLFF
TGTGCCAGCAGTACCCGACAGGGCCTGGAGGCTAATGAAAAACTGTTTTTT
>TRBV20-1|.|TRBD2|TRBJ2-1
CSAIAGTSGINEQFF
TGCAGTGCTATAGCCGGGACTAGCGGGATAAATGAGCAGTTCTTC
>TRBV7-9|.|TRBD1|TRBJ2-3
CASSNRDSDTDTQYF
TGTGCCAGCAGCAACCGGGACAGCGACACAGATACGCAGTATTTT
>TRBV3-1|.|TRBD2|TRBJ2-3
CAGSLAGGPPDTQYF
TGTGCCGGCAGTCTAGCGGGGGGGCCCCCAGATACGCAGTATTTT
>TRBV13|few|TRBD1|TRBJ1-1
CASSLGQGAGWNTEAFF
TGTGCCAGCAGCCTGGGACAGGGGGCAGGTTGGAACACTGAAGCTTTCTTT
>TRBV19|few|.|TRBJ1-2
CASSLAIRPANYGYTF
TGTGCCAGTAGTCTCGCGATCCGTCCTGCTAACTATGGCTACACCTTC
>TRBV29-1|.|.|TRBJ2-1
CSVELPGAVNEQFF
TGCAGCGTTGAACTCCCAGGTGCGGTCAATGAGCAGTTCTTC
>TRBV29-1|.|.|TRBJ2-7
CSVGKGAYEQYF
TGCAGCGTTGGGAAGGGGGCCTACGAGCAGTACTTC
>TRBV7-2|.|.|TRBJ2-2
CASSLGGVVSAGELFF
TGTGCCAGCAGCTTAGGCGGAGTGGTCTCAGCCGGGGAGCTGTTTTTT
>TRBV15|few|TRBD1|TRBJ1-6
CATSRDRAGGWSPLHF
TGTGCCACCAGCAGAGATAGGGCAGGGGGCTGGTCACCCCTCCACTTT
>TRBV20-1|few|.|TRBJ1-1
CSARDVVLMNTEAFF
TGCAGTGCTAGAGATGTAGTCCTGATGAACACTGAAGCTTTCTTT
>TRBV5-1|.|TRBD1|TRBJ2-7
CASSWDREGYEQYF
TGCGCCAGCAGCTGGGACAGGGAAGGCTACGAGCAGTACTTC
>TRBV20-1|many|.|TRBJ1-4
CSALGRNRNEKLFF
TGCAGTGCCCTAGGGAGAAACCGTAATGAAAAACTGTTTTTT
>TRBV9|.|.|TRBJ2-1
CASSPWTDSRVNEQFF
TGTGCCAGCAGCCCATGGACGGATTCTAGGGTCAATGAGCAGTTCTTC
>TRBV4-1|.|.|TRBJ2-3
CASSQDFADTQYF
TGCGCCAGCAGCCAAGACTTCGCAGATACGCAGTATTTT
>TRBV6-5|.|.|TRBJ2-7
CASSKKGPYEQYF
TGTGCCAGCAGTAAAAAGGGCCCTTACGAGCAGTACTTC